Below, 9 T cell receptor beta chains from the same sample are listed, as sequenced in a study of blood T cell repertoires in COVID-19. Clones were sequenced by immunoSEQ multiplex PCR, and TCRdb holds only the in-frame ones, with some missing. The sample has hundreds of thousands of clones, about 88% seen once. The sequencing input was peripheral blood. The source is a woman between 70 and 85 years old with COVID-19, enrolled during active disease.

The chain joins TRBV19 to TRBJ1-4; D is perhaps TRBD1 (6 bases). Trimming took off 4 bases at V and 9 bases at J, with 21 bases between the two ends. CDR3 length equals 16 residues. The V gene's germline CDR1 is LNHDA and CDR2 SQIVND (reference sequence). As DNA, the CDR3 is TGTGCCAGTAGTAACCCGATACAGGGATCGGTAAAAAAACTGTTTTTT. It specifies CASSNPIQGSVKKLFF.

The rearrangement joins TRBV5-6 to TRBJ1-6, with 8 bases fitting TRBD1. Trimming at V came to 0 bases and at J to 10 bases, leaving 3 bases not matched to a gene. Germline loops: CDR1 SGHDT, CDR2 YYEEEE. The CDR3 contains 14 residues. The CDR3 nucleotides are TGTGCCAGCAGCTTGGGGACAGGGCCCTCACCCCTCCACTTT. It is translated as CASSLGTGPSPLHF.

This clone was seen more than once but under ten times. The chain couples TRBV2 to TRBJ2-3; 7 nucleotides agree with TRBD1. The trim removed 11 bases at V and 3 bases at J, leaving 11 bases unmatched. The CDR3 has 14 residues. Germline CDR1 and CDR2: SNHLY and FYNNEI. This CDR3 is CADREGAGTDTQYF. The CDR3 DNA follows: TGTGCCGATAGAGAGGGGGCCGGGACAGATACGCAGTATTTT.

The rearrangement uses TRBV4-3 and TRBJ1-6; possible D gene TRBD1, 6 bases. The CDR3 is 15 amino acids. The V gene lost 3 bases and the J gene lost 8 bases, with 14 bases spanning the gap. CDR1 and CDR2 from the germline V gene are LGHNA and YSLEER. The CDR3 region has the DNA TGCGCCAGCAGCCAGATACAGGGTGGGCATTCACCCCTCCACTTT. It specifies CASSQIQGGHSPLHF.

The CDR3 reads CATSDRGTGNGETQYF. CDR3 coding DNA: TGTGCCACCAGTGACAGGGGGACAGGGAACGGAGAGACCCAGTACTTC. The chain couples TRBV24-1 to TRBJ2-5, with 9 nucleotides matching TRBD1. This CDR3 region has 16 residues. Losses at the gene ends were 4 bases for V and 4 bases for J; bases not matched to a gene: 9. Germline CDR1 and CDR2: KGHDR and SFDVKD.

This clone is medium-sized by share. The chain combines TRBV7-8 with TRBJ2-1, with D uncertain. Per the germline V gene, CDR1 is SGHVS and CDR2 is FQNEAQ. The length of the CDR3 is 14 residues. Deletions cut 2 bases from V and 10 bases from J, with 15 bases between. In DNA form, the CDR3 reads TGTGCCAGCAGCTTAATGAGTTCCGATCACGAGCAGTTCTTC. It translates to CASSLMSSDHEQFF. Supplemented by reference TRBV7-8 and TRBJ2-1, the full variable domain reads GAGVSQSPRYKVAKRGQDVALRCDPISGHVSLFWYQQALGQGPEFLTYFQNEAQLDKSGLPSDRFFAERPEGSVSTLKIQRTQQEDSAVYLCASSLMSSDHEQFFGPGTRLTVL.

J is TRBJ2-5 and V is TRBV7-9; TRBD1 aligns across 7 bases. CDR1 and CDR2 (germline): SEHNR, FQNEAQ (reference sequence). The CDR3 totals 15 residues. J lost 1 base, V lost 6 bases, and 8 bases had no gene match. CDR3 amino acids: CASRLLGQPQETQYF. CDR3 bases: TGTGCCAGCAGACTATTGGGACAGCCCCAAGAGACCCAGTACTTC.

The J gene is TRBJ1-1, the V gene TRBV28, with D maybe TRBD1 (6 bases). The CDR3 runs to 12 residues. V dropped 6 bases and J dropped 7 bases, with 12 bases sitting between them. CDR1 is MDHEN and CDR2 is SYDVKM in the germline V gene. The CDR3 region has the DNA TGTGCCAGCAGAACAGGGCTTATTGAAGCTTTCTTT. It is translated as CASRTGLIEAFF.

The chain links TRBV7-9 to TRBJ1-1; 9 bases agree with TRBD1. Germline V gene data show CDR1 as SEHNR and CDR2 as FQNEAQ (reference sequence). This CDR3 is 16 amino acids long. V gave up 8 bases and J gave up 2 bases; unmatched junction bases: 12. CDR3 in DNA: TGTGCCAGCGGCAAATTTCCGGGACAGGGAAACACTGAAGCTTTCTTT. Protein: CASGKFPGQGNTEAFF. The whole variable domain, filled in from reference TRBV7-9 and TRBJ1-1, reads DTGVSQNPRHKITKRGQNVTFRCDPISEHNRLYWYRQTLGQGPEFLTYFQNEAQLEKSRLLSDRFSAERPKGSFSTLEIQRTEQGDSAMYLCASGKFPGQGNTEAFFGQGTRLTVV.